This TCR beta chain was sequenced during a study of T cells in localized non-small cell lung cancer. Study conclusions and caveats: Researchers found a median approximately 55 of the top 100 tumor clones in adjacent lung. It remains possible that heterogeneity exists, since only one tumor region was sequenced. Uninvolved adjacent lung showed higher T cell clonality than tumor.

This CDR3 comprises 14 residues. Trimming shortened V by 4 bases and J by 3 bases, and 10 bases separated the two germline ends. Germline-derived CDR1 and CDR2 are SGHAT and FQNNGV. A note on this clone: Its antigen remains unknown.

Repertoires were generated with immunoSEQ multiplex PCR, while TCRdb's copy carries only in-frame clones and drops some. The sample yields some 38,000 clones, around nine tenths seen once. The TCR was taken from a female donor of 60 years or more with stage I lung adenocarcinoma. The starting material was peripheral blood, obtained before any cancer treatment. The chain employs TRBV11-2 and TRBJ2-1; D unclear. DNA of the CDR3: TGTGCCAGCAGCTCTCGGGCCCGCTACAATGAGCAGTTCTTC. Translation: CASSSRARYNEQFF.